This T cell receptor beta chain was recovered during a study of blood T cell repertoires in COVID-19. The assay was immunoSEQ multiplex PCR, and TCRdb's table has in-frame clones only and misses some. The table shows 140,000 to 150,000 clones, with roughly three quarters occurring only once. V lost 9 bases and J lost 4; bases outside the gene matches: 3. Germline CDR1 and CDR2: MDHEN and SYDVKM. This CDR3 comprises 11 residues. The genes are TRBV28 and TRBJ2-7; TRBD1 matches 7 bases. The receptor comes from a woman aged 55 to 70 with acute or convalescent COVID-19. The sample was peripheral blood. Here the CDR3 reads CASQDRYEQYF. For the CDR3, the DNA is TGTGCCAGTCAGGACAGGTACGAGCAGTACTTC.